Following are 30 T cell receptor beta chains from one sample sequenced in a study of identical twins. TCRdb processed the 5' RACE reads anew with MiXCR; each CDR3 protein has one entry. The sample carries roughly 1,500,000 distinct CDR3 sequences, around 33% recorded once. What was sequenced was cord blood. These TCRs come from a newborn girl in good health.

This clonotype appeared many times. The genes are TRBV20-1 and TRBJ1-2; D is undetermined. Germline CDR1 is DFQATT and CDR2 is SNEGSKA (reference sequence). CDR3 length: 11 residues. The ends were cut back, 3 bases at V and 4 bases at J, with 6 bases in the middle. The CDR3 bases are TGCAGTGCTAGGGGTCCCTATGGCTACACCTTC. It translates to CSARGPYGYTF.

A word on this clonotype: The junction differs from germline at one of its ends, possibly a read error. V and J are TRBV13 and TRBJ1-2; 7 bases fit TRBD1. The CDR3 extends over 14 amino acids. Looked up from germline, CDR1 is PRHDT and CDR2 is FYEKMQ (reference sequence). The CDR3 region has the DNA TGTGCCAGCAGCCCTGACAGGGAAAACTATGGCTGCACCTTC. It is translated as CASSPDRENYGCTF.

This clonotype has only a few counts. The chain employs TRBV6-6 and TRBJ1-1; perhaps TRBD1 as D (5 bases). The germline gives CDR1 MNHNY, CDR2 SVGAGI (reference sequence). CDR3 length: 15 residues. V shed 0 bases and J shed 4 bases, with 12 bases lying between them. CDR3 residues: CASSYSPGQGTEAFF. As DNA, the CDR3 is TGTGCCAGCAGTTACTCCCCAGGGCAGGGCACTGAAGCTTTCTTT.

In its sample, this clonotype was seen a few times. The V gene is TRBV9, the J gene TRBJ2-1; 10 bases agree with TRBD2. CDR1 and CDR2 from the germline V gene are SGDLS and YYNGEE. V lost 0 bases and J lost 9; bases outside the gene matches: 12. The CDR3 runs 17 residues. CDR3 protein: CASSVARASGSFGEQFF. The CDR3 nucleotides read TGTGCCAGCAGCGTAGCCCGGGCTAGCGGGAGTTTCGGTGAGCAGTTCTTC. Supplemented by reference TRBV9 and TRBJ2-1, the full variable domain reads DSGVTQTPKHLITATGQRVTLRCSPRSGDLSVYWYQQSLDQGLQFLIQYYNGEERAKGNILERFSAQQFPDLHSELNLSSLELGDSALYFCASSVARASGSFGEQFFGPGTRLTVL.

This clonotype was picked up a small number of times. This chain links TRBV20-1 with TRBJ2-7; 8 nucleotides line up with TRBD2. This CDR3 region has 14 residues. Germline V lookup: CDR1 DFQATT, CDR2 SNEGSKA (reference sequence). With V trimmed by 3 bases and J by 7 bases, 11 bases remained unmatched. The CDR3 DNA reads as TGCAGTGCTAGCCGGAGCCAGCGGGGGAGTGAGCAGTACTTC. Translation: CSASRSQRGSEQYF.

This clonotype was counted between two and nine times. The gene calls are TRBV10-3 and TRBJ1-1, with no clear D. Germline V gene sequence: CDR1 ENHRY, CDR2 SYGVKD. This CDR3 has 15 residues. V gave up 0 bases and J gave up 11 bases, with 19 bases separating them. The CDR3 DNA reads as TGTGCCATCAGTGAGTCCAGGCGGGAAGGACCCCGGGCTTTCTTT. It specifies CAISESRREGPRAFF.

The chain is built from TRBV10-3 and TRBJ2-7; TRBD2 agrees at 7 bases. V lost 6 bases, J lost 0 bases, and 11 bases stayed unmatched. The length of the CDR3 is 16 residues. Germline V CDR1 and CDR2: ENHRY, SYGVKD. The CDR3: CAIRPGTNVPSYEQYF. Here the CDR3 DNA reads TGTGCCATCAGACCGGGGACTAATGTCCCCTCCTACGAGCAGTACTTC.

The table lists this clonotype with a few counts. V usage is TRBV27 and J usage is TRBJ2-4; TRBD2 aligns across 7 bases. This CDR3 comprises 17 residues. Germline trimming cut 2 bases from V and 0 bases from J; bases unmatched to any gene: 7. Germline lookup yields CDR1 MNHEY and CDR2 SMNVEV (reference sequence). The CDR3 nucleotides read TGTGCCAGCAGTTTAGGTCGGGGGGACCTAGCCAAAAACATTCAGTACTTC. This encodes CASSLGRGDLAKNIQYF.

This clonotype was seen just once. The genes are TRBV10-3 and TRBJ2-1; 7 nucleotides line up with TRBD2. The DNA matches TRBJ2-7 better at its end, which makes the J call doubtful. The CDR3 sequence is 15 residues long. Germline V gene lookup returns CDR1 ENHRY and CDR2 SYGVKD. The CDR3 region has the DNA TGTGCCATCAGTGTTGAGCGGGAAGCTTACAATGAGCAGTACTTC. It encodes CAISVEREAYNEQYF.

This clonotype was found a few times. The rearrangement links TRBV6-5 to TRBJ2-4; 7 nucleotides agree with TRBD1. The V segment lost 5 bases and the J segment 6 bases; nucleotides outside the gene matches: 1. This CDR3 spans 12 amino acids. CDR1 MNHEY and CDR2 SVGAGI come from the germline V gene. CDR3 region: CASSGQANIQYF. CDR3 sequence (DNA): TGTGCCAGCAGTGGACAGGCAAACATTCAGTACTTC.

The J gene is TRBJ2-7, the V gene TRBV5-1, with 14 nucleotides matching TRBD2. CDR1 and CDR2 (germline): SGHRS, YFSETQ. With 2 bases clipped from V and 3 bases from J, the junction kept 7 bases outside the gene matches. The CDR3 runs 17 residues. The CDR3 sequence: CASSFSFGTSGGYEQYF. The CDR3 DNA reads TGCGCCAGCAGCTTTTCCTTCGGGACTAGCGGGGGCTACGAGCAGTACTTC.

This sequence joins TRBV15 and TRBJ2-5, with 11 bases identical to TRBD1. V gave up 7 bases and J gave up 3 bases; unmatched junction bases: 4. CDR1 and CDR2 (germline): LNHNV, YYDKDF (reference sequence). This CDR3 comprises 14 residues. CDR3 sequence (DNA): TGTGCCACCAAGAGGACAGGGGGCGAAGAGACCCAGTACTTC. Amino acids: CATKRTGGEETQYF.

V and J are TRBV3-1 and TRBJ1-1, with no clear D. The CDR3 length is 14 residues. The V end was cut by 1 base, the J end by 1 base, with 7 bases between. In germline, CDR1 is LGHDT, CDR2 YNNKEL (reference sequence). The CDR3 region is CASSQGSGNTEAFF. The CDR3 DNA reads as TGTGCCAGCAGCCAAGGGTCGGGGAACACTGAAGCTTTCTTT.

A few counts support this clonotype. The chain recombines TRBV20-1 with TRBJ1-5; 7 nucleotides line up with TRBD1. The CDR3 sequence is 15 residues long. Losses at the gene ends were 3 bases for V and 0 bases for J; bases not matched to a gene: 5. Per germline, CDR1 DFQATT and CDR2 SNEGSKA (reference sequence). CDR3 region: CSASRQGHSNQPQHF. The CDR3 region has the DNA TGCAGTGCTAGCAGACAGGGTCATAGCAATCAGCCCCAGCATTTT.

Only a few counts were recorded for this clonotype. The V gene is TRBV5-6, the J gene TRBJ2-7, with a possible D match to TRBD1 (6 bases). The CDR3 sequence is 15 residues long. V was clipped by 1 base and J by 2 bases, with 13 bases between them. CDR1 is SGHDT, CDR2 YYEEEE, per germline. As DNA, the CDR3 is TGTGCCAGCAGCTTGAGGGGGTTCATAGCCTACGAGCAGTACTTC. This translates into CASSLRGFIAYEQYF.

The CDR3 region has the DNA TGCGCCAGCAGCCAACTAGCGGGGGTCCAAGAGACCCAGTACTTC. Translating gives CASSQLAGVQETQYF. The genes are TRBV4-1 and TRBJ2-5; 10 nucleotides match TRBD2. Trimming at V came to 2 bases and at J to 1 base, leaving 1 base not matched to a gene. The CDR3 spans 15 residues. Germline V gene lookup returns CDR1 MGHRA and CDR2 YSYEKL.

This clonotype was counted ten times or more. The CDR3 nucleotides are TGTGCCAGCAGCCAAGGGACTAGCGGCTACGAGCAGTACTTC. Amino acids: CASSQGTSGYEQYF. The chain employs TRBV4-2 and TRBJ2-7, with 10 bases matching TRBD2. Germline V lookup: CDR1 LGHNA, CDR2 YNFKEQ. The CDR3 is 14 amino acids. The V segment lost 1 base and the J segment 3 bases; nucleotides outside the gene matches: 0.

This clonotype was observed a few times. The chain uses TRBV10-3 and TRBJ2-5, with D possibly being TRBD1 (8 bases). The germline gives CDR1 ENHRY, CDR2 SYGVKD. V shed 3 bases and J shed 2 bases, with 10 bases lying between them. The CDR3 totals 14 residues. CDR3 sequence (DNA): TGTGCCATCAGTGAACAGGGGGGGCAAGAGACCCAGTACTTC. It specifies CAISEQGGQETQYF.

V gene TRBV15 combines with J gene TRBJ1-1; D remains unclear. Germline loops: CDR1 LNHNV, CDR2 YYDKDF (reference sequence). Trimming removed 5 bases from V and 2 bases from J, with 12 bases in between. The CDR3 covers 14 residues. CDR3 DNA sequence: TGTGCCACCAGCTCCCGGGCATATAACACTGAAGCTTTCTTT. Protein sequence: CATSSRAYNTEAFF.

The CDR3 spells CASSLSLARTGYGYTF. CDR3 sequence (DNA): TGTGCCAGCAGCTTGTCCTTAGCACGAACGGGGTATGGCTACACCTTC. The V gene is TRBV5-6, the J gene TRBJ1-2, with D unresolved. The CDR3 runs 16 residues. Trimming took 1 base from V and 5 from J, leaving 18 bases between them. Germline lookup yields CDR1 SGHDT and CDR2 YYEEEE.

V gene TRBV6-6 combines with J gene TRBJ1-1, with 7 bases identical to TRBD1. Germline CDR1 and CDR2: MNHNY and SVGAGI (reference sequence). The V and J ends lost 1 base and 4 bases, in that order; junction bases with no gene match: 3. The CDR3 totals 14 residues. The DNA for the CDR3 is TGTGCCAGCAGTTACTGGGAGGGGGCCACTGAAGCTTTCTTT. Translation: CASSYWEGATEAFF.

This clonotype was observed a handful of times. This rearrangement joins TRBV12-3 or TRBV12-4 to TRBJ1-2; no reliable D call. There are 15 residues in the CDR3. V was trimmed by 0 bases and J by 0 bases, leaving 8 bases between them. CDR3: CASSLAREANYGYTF. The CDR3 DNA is TGTGCCAGCAGTTTAGCGAGGGAGGCTAACTATGGCTACACCTTC.

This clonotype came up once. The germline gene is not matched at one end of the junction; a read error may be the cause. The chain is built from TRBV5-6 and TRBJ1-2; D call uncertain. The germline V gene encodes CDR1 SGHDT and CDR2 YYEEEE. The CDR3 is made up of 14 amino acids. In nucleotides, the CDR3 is TGTGTCAGCAGCTTGGTCGCGACTCGGGATGGCTACACCTTC. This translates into CVSSLVATRDGYTF.

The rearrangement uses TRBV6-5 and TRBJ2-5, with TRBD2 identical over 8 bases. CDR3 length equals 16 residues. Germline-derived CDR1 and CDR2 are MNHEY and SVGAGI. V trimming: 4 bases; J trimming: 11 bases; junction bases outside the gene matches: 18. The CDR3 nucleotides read TGTGCCAGCAGTTTTTTCTCTGTAGCGGGAAGGGGGGAGCAGTACTTC. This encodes CASSFFSVAGRGEQYF.

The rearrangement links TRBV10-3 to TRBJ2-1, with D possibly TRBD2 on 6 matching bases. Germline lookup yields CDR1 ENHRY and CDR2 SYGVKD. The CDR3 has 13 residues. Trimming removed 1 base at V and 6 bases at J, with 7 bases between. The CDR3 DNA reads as TGTGCCATCAGTGAGTGGGGACTCAATGAGCAGTTCTTC. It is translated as CAISEWGLNEQFF.

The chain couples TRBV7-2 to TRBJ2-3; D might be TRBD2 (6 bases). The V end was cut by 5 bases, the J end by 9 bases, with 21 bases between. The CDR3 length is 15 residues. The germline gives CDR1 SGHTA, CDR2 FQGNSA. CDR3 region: CASSRDLDRTGTQYF. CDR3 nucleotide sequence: TGTGCCAGCAGCCGGGACTTGGATAGGACCGGGACGCAGTATTTT.

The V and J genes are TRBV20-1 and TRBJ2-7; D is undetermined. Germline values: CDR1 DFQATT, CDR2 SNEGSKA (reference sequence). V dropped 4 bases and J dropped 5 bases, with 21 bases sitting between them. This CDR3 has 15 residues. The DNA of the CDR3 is TGCAGTGCTACCTCAAAAGGACGGCTGGGCCACGAGCAGTACTTC. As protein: CSATSKGRLGHEQYF.

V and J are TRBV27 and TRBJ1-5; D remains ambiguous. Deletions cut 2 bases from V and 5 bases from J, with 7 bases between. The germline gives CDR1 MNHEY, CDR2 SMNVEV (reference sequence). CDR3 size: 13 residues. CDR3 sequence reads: CASSLGNHQPQHF. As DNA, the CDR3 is TGTGCCAGCAGTTTAGGGAATCATCAGCCCCAGCATTTT.

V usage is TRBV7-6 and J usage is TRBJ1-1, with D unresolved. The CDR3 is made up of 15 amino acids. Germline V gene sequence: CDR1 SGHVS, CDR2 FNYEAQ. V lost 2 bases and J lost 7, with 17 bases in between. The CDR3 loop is CASSLIIERASEAFF. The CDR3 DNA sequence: TGTGCCAGCAGCTTAATTATTGAGAGGGCTAGTGAAGCTTTCTTT.

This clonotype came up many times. The DNA of the CDR3 is TGTGCCAGCAGCCAATGGACAGATACGCAGTATTTT. Translating gives CASSQWTDTQYF. The chain couples TRBV3-1 to TRBJ2-3; unclear D gene. Trimming removed 2 bases at V and 3 bases at J, with 3 bases between. The CDR3 is 12 residues long. From germline, CDR1 is LGHDT and CDR2 YNNKEL (reference sequence).